Following are 13 T cell receptor beta chains from one sample sequenced in a study of shared clonotypes between healthy human individuals. Naive CD8 cells lacked CD45RO, underwent positive selection for CCR7 and left out terminally differentiated effector memory CD45RA+ cells. Measured with immunoSEQ multiplex PCR; TCRdb has only the in-frame clones, and not every one. The repertoire holds roughly 650,000 clones, with approximately 96% as singletons. Sequences were obtained from naive CD8+ T cells sorted from blood. Receptor source: a woman aged 25 to 39 in good health.

This clone has only one observation. V and J are TRBV7-9 and TRBJ1-1; weak D call: TRBD1 (5 bases). Trimming stripped 7 bases from V and 0 bases from J, with 15 bases between. Looked up from germline, CDR1 is SEHNR and CDR2 is FQNEAQ (reference sequence). This CDR3 has 15 residues. The CDR3: CASTRGEGVNTEAFF. The CDR3 DNA follows: TGTGCCAGCACTAGGGGAGAAGGGGTGAACACTGAAGCTTTCTTT.

This chain connects TRBV14 to TRBJ1-4; D might be TRBD1 (6 bases). CDR1 and CDR2 (germline): SGHDN, FVKESK. The V gene lost 2 bases and the J gene lost 6 bases, with 13 bases spanning the gap. The CDR3 has 15 residues. CDR3 bases: TGTGCCAGCAGCCAAAGTAGTAAGGGGGATGAAAAACTGTTTTTT. As protein: CASSQSSKGDEKLFF.

This sequence joins TRBV5-1 and TRBJ1-1; a possible D gene is TRBD1 (6 bases). V lost 2 bases and J lost 3, with 11 bases in between. Germline V gives CDR1 SGHRS, CDR2 YFSETQ. The CDR3 sequence is 14 residues long. In nucleotides, the CDR3 is TGCGCCAGCAGCTTCGGCACAGGGTACACTGAAGCTTTCTTT. The encoded protein is CASSFGTGYTEAFF. Full variable domain (rest looked up from reference TRBV5-1 and TRBJ1-1): KAGVTQTPRYLIKTRGQQVTLSCSPISGHRSVSWYQQTPGQGLQFLFEYFSETQRNKGNFPGRFSGRQFSNSRSEMNVSTLELGDSALYLCASSFGTGYTEAFFGQGTRLTVV.

The V call is TRBV5-6, the J call TRBJ1-1; 9 bases match TRBD1. Germline V CDR1 and CDR2: SGHDT, YYEEEE. J was trimmed by 4 bases and V by 3 bases; bases with no gene match: 4. This CDR3 contains 14 residues. The CDR3 region has the DNA TGTGCCAGCAGCTCCGGGACAGGGATCACTGAAGCTTTCTTT. It is translated as CASSSGTGITEAFF.

The J gene is TRBJ1-4, the V gene TRBV6-5; D not certain. The V and J ends lost 0 bases and 12 bases respectively, with 14 bases between them. Per the germline V gene, CDR1 is MNHEY and CDR2 is SVGAGI. CDR3 length: 14 residues. The CDR3: CASSYSGRSDELFF. Here the CDR3 DNA reads TGTGCCAGCAGTTACTCAGGGCGGTCCGACGAACTGTTTTTT.

This clone has a single count. V usage is TRBV28 and J usage is TRBJ2-2; D possibly corresponds to TRBD1 (5 bases). CDR3 size: 16 residues. Trimming removed 6 bases at V and 0 bases at J, with 14 bases between. Germline CDR1 reads MDHEN; CDR2 reads SYDVKM. DNA for the CDR3: TGTGCCAGCAGCCCGGACATACCTGCGAACACCGGGGAGCTGTTTTTT. Translated: CASSPDIPANTGELFF.

The rearrangement joins TRBV29-1 to TRBJ2-1; D remains ambiguous. The CDR3 is made up of 15 amino acids. Germline V gene sequence: CDR1 SQVTM, CDR2 ANQGSEA. Trimming stripped 7 bases from V and 7 bases from J, with 23 bases between. CDR3: CSGVLGSTLGNEQFF. CDR3 in DNA: TGCAGCGGTGTCCTTGGCTCCACCCTTGGAAATGAGCAGTTCTTC.

This chain uses TRBV28 with TRBJ1-2, with D maybe TRBD1 (6 bases). Trimming removed 3 bases at V and 7 bases at J, with 9 bases between. The CDR3 runs to 12 residues. The V gene's germline CDR1 is MDHEN and CDR2 SYDVKM. As DNA, the CDR3 is TGTGCCAGCAGTTTTAACAGGGCTGGCTACACCTTC. It codes for CASSFNRAGYTF.

The J gene is TRBJ2-1, the V gene TRBV5-4, with D possibly being TRBD2 (6 bases). The CDR3 covers 16 residues. Germline V gives CDR1 SGHNT, CDR2 YYREEE (reference sequence). Deletions cut 4 bases from V and 4 bases from J, with 18 bases between. CDR3 in DNA: TGTGCCAGCAGCATGGGAGACTGGGGGAGGTACAATGAGCAGTTCTTC. It encodes CASSMGDWGRYNEQFF.

V and J are TRBV30 and TRBJ2-1; 10 bases align to TRBD2. CDR3 size: 14 residues. V dropped 0 bases and J dropped 7; count of bases not matched to a gene: 3. CDR1 GTSNPN and CDR2 SVGIG come from the germline V gene (reference sequence). The chain's CDR3 is CAWSVGSGRNEQFF. Here the CDR3 DNA reads TGTGCCTGGAGTGTAGGTAGCGGGAGGAATGAGCAGTTCTTC.

J is TRBJ2-3 and V is TRBV11-2; D not certain. The germline V gene has CDR1 SGHAT and CDR2 FQNNGV. The CDR3 spans 13 residues. V lost 0 bases and J 5 bases, leaving 6 bases between the germline ends. For the CDR3, the DNA is TGTGCCAGCAGCTTAGATCATATAGATACGCAGTATTTT. Its protein product is CASSLDHIDTQYF.

This clone was seen a single time. The rearrangement uses TRBV4-1 and TRBJ2-7; 9 nucleotides match TRBD2. The CDR3 totals 15 residues. Unmatched junction bases numbered 5, after V lost 1 base and J lost 4 bases. Germline V gene sequence: CDR1 MGHRA, CDR2 YSYEKL. The CDR3 is CASSQVVLAGYEQYF. The CDR3 nucleotides read TGCGCCAGCAGCCAAGTAGTCCTAGCGGGATACGAGCAGTACTTC.

V and J are TRBV15 and TRBJ2-2; maybe TRBD2 (6 bases). Germline V gene lookup returns CDR1 LNHNV and CDR2 YYDKDF (reference sequence). The CDR3 consists of 17 residues. Trimming pared 6 bases from V and 1 base from J, leaving 18 bases between. This CDR3 is CATRGRGSHWNTGELFF. CDR3 bases: TGTGCCACCAGGGGACGGGGGTCGCACTGGAACACCGGGGAGCTGTTTTTT.